This T cell receptor beta chain was obtained from a study of immune cell composition in non-small cell lung cancer. Study context: Histologic subtype was mainly adenocarcinoma or squamous cell carcinoma. Study-level results: It was not proven that tumour-reactive clones equal dominant tumour-associated clones.

CDR3 size: 16 residues. The germline V gene has CDR1 MDHEN and CDR2 SYDVKM. V was pared by 0 bases and J by 4 bases, with 15 bases between. Normal lung sampling was at least 3 cm from the tumour, as distant as possible. Sequencing was performed with immunoSEQ multiplex PCR; in TCRdb, only in-frame clones are kept and a portion is missing. The sample contains 5,500 to 7,500 clones, around 77% of which appear only once. Regarding this clone: Its antigen is currently unknown.

The TCR was taken from a human donor with non-small cell lung cancer. The chain couples TRBV28 to TRBJ2-5; possible D gene TRBD1, 6 bases. The specimen was non-adjacent lung tissue. The CDR3 spells CASSLWDIQGGETQYF. The CDR3 DNA follows: TGTGCCAGCAGTTTATGGGATATACAGGGTGGAGAGACCCAGTACTTC.